The text below deals with one T cell receptor (beta chain). Its antigen is not known. Each patient went into thyroid surgery without having received any treatment. As handled by the study authors: Construction of a distant-metastasis classifier for papillary thyroid cancer relied on CDR3 differences across clinicopathological groups. MiXCR reprocessed the PCR reads for TCRdb. What appears here as the V and J calls and clone size reflects TCRdb's work, not the paper's. The repertoire holds 15,000 to 20,000 clones, 25% to 30% seen once, with 10% in the top ten. The entry originates in a study of metastatic and nonmetastatic thyroid tumors. Study-level information: Repertoire data that came from the blood and tumor or nodule tissue of malignant and benign thyroid patients were compared.

The study, taken as a whole, reports: Relative to benign nodules, malignant thyroid tumors were reportedly characterized by significantly elevated TCR beta diversity in blood and tumor.

The CDR3 spans 14 residues. The ends lost 3 bases at V and 4 bases at J; junction bases unmatched: 6. CDR1 and CDR2 (germline): GTSNPN, SVGIG (reference sequence). This TCR was recovered from a female donor with papillary thyroid cancer or a benign thyroid nodule (not recorded which). Some clones in this sample may be carry-over from other donors' samples. Material: tumor tissue. This chain joins TRBV30 and TRBJ2-7; the match to TRBD2 covers 10 bases. The CDR3 DNA is TGTGCCTGGAGCGCCGGACTAGCGGCTTACGAGCAGTACTTC. This translates into CAWSAGLAAYEQYF.